A selection of T cell receptor beta chains follows, all from one sample in a study of T cell responses to AZD1222 COVID-19 vaccine. TCRdb's copy holds only in-frame clones and misses some; the assay was immunoSEQ multiplex PCR. The sample has about 130,000 clones; approximately 95% are singletons. Material: peripheral blood, obtained 28 days after the second AZD1222 dose. The source of these receptors is an adult who received the AZD1222 COVID-19 vaccine. CDR3s include the opening cysteine and the closing phenylalanine or tryptophan. Fields, in order: V gene, CDR3 length, J gene, CDR3 protein.

V gene: TRBV6-8
CDR3 length: 17
J gene: TRBJ1-5
CDR3 protein: CASSPRAEGRTSQPQHF

V gene: TRBV6-5
CDR3 length: 16
J gene: TRBJ2-1
CDR3 protein: CASSYSGKGGYNEQFF

V gene: TRBV30
CDR3 length: 15
J gene: TRBJ2-3
CDR3 protein: CAWKTSTLLTDTQYF

V gene: TRBV5-1
CDR3 length: 14
J gene: TRBJ2-6
CDR3 protein: CASYGSSGANVLTF

V gene: TRBV7-2
CDR3 length: 15
J gene: TRBJ2-5
CDR3 protein: CASSAFRGSWETQYF

V gene: TRBV4-3
CDR3 length: 14
J gene: TRBJ1-2
CDR3 protein: CASSQEYTNYGYTF

V gene: TRBV25-1
CDR3 length: 11
J gene: TRBJ1-1
CDR3 protein: CASRGGAGAFF

V gene: TRBV19
CDR3 length: 16
J gene: TRBJ2-7
CDR3 protein: CASSTGWRGSSYEQYF

V gene: TRBV27
CDR3 length: 14
J gene: TRBJ1-1
CDR3 protein: CASSLSAGGTEAFF

V gene: TRBV20-1
CDR3 length: 15
J gene: TRBJ1-5
CDR3 protein: CSASQSGRRNQPQHF

V gene: TRBV3-1/TRBV3-2
CDR3 length: 16
J gene: TRBJ2-3
CDR3 protein: CASSPRVLTLTDTQYF

V gene: TRBV5-1
CDR3 length: 13
J gene: TRBJ2-2
CDR3 protein: CASRSTNTGELFF

V gene: TRBV4-1
CDR3 length: 15
J gene: TRBJ2-7
CDR3 protein: CASSQGPGRRAEQYF

V gene: TRBV6-4
CDR3 length: 12
J gene: TRBJ1-2
CDR3 protein: CASSDGGYGYTF

V gene: TRBV6-1
CDR3 length: 16
J gene: TRBJ1-5
CDR3 protein: CASSEGMARGNQPQHF

V gene: TRBV7-8
CDR3 length: 13
J gene: TRBJ1-2
CDR3 protein: CASSTRVGKDYTF

V gene: TRBV2
CDR3 length: 15
J gene: TRBJ1-2
CDR3 protein: CASSEGSWQAVGYTF

V gene: TRBV19
CDR3 length: 13
J gene: TRBJ2-1
CDR3 protein: CASNDHSYNEQFF

V gene: TRBV5-4
CDR3 length: 16
J gene: TRBJ2-5
CDR3 protein: CASSQIGLAGKETQYF

V gene: TRBV6-5
CDR3 length: 13
J gene: TRBJ1-5
CDR3 protein: CASNPDSNQPQHF

V gene: TRBV28
CDR3 length: 14
J gene: TRBJ2-1
CDR3 protein: CASSRTNNNNEQFF

V gene: TRBV7-9
CDR3 length: 16
J gene: TRBJ1-5
CDR3 protein: CASSLASGDSNQPQHF

V gene: TRBV4-3
CDR3 length: 18
J gene: TRBJ2-7
CDR3 protein: CASSERYSGGVGAYEQYF

V gene: TRBV18
CDR3 length: 16
J gene: TRBJ1-4
CDR3 protein: CASSPPGQGPNEKLFF

V gene: TRBV11-3
CDR3 length: 14
J gene: TRBJ2-2
CDR3 protein: CASSSRQGTRELFF

V gene: TRBV5-6
CDR3 length: 16
J gene: TRBJ1-2
CDR3 protein: CASSSPGPKAGYGYTF

V gene: TRBV7-9
CDR3 length: 15
J gene: TRBJ2-2
CDR3 protein: CASSPRGTNTGELFF

V gene: TRBV6-5
CDR3 length: 13
J gene: TRBJ1-6
CDR3 protein: CASSYSPGSPLHF

V gene: TRBV2
CDR3 length: 12
J gene: TRBJ1-3
CDR3 protein: CASSWSGNTIYF

V gene: TRBV30
CDR3 length: 11
J gene: TRBJ1-1
CDR3 protein: CAWHRNTEAFF

V gene: TRBV28
CDR3 length: 16
J gene: TRBJ1-5
CDR3 protein: CASNSGTGYSNQPQHF

V gene: TRBV18
CDR3 length: 15
J gene: TRBJ1-2
CDR3 protein: CASSPRRGADYGYTF

V gene: TRBV4-1
CDR3 length: 13
J gene: TRBJ2-7
CDR3 protein: CASSQGPTYEQYF

V gene: TRBV7-3
CDR3 length: 15
J gene: TRBJ1-2
CDR3 protein: CASSPGQGGNYGYTF

V gene: TRBV11-2
CDR3 length: 14
J gene: TRBJ1-1
CDR3 protein: CASSLPIGGTEAFF